The 8 T cell receptor beta chains below all came from one sample that was sequenced in a study of cytomegalovirus exposure and HLA in healthy donors. In the PCR, 60 Vbeta and 13 Jbeta primers were used. Repertoires were generated with immunoSEQ multiplex PCR, while TCRdb's copy carries only in-frame clones and drops some. The sample has about 200,000 clones. Sequenced: PBMCs. The receptors originated from a boy aged 10-17 years in good health and CMV-seronegative.

V gene TRBV18 combines with J gene TRBJ1-5; D is unclear. V was pared by 5 bases and J by 4 bases, with 9 bases between. The CDR3 extends over 13 amino acids. From germline, CDR1 is KGHSH and CDR2 LQKENI. CDR3 sequence (DNA): TGTGCCAGCTCAGAGGCCCGGAATCAGCCCCAGCATTTT. Translating it yields CASSEARNQPQHF.

The chain recombines TRBV7-2 with TRBJ1-2; D remains unclear. Between the trimmed V and J ends, which lost 4 bases and 3 bases, there was a span of 12 bases. Germline CDR1 SGHTA, CDR2 FQGNSA. The CDR3 contains 14 residues. The CDR3 reads CASSSEASDYGYTF. The DNA for the CDR3 is TGTGCCAGCAGCTCCGAGGCGAGCGACTATGGCTACACCTTC.

The chain recombines TRBV7-9 with TRBJ2-5; 7 nucleotides line up with TRBD2. V was pared by 4 bases and J by 11 bases, with 7 bases of the junction left unmatched. Germline CDR1 is SEHNR and CDR2 is FQNEAQ (reference sequence). CDR3 length: 12 residues. As DNA, the CDR3 is TGTGCCAGCAGCTCACTTTCGCGGGAGCAGTACTTC. Its protein is CASSSLSREQYF.

The chain uses TRBV18 and TRBJ2-5; D unclear. V was trimmed by 3 bases and J by 1 base, leaving 9 bases between them. The CDR3 spans 14 residues. In germline, CDR1 is KGHSH, CDR2 LQKENI. The CDR3 protein is CASSPWATQETQYF. CDR3 bases: TGTGCCAGCTCACCCTGGGCAACCCAAGAGACCCAGTACTTC.

As DNA, the CDR3 is TGTGCCAGCAGCTTGGTAGGGACAGCTACATATGGCTACACCTTC. Residues: CASSLVGTATYGYTF. The chain employs TRBV5-6 and TRBJ1-2; 7 bases line up with TRBD1. V shed 0 bases, J shed 5 bases, and the junction held 7 bases outside the gene matches. Looked up from germline, CDR1 is SGHDT and CDR2 is YYEEEE. This CDR3 region has 15 residues.

The chain has TRBV19 and TRBJ2-7, with 8 bases lining up with TRBD2. V dropped 3 bases and J dropped 4; count of bases not matched to a gene: 5. Germline V gene lookup returns CDR1 LNHDA and CDR2 SQIVND (reference sequence). CDR3 length: 14 amino acids. CDR3 amino acids: CASSIVAGTYEQYF. For the CDR3, the DNA is TGTGCCAGTAGTATTGTAGCGGGGACATACGAGCAGTACTTC. Filled out from reference TRBV19 and TRBJ2-7, the complete variable domain reads DGGITQSPKYLFRKEGQNVTLSCEQNLNHDAMYWYRQDPGQGLRLIYYSQIVNDFQKGDIAEGYSVSREKKESFPLTVTSAQKNPTAFYLCASSIVAGTYEQYFGPGTRLTVT.

This sequence joins TRBV7-9 and TRBJ2-1, with a tentative D call TRBD1 (6 bases). This CDR3 is built from 15 residues. V was pared by 1 base and J by 5 bases, with 12 bases between. In germline, CDR1 is SEHNR, CDR2 FQNEAQ (reference sequence). CDR3 nucleotides: TGTGCCAGCAGCTTAGATGAGACAGGTGACAATGAGCAGTTCTTC. Amino acids: CASSLDETGDNEQFF. Together with reference TRBV7-9 and TRBJ2-1, the CDR3 gives the full variable domain: DTGVSQNPRHKITKRGQNVTFRCDPISEHNRLYWYRQTLGQGPEFLTYFQNEAQLEKSRLLSDRFSAERPKGSFSTLEIQRTEQGDSAMYLCASSLDETGDNEQFFGPGTRLTVL.

The rearrangement joins TRBV5-1 to TRBJ1-1; 7 bases align to TRBD1. This CDR3 comprises 17 residues. The V and J ends lost 3 bases and 1 base, in that order; junction bases with no gene match: 12. Germline lookup yields CDR1 SGHRS and CDR2 YFSETQ. Here the CDR3 DNA reads TGCGCCAGCAGCTGGGGACAGACCGTATGGGAGAACACTGAAGCTTTCTTT. Its protein product is CASSWGQTVWENTEAFF.